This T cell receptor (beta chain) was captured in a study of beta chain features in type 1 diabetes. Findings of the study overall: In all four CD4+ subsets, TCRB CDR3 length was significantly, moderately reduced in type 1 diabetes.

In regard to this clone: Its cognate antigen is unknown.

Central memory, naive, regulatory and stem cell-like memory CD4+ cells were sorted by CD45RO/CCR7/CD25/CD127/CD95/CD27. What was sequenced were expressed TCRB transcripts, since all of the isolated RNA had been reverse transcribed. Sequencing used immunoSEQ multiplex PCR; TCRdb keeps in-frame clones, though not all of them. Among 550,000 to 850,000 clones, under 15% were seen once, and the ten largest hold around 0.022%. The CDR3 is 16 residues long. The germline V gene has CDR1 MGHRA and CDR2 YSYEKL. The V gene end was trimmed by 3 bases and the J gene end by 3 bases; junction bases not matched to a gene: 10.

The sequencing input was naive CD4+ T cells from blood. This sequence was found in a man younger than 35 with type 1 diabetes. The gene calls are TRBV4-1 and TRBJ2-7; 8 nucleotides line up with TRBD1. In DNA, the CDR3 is TGCGCCAGCAGCCAGGGGGACAGGCGACTGGACTACGAGCAGTACTTC. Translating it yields CASSQGDRRLDYEQYF.